The clone carrying this T cell receptor (beta chain) is labeled medium-sized. Its target is unknown. TCRdb independently ran MiXCR on the 5' RACE reads; one entry per CDR3 protein. The sample yields 2,000 to 2,500 distinct CDR3 sequences, 0.95% to 1.4% seen once. These data originate in a study of spatial heterogeneity in lung cancer. In the study overall: Across tumor regions, counts of TCR transcripts showed a strong correlation with a T cell module score derived from matched bulk RNA-seq. Findings and limits, study-wide: Alpha chain coverage of tumor T cells was estimated at approximately 7.5%, and beta chain coverage at roughly 14%. Mutation counts in tumors were tracked by counts of expanded intratumoral alpha and beta TCRs.

Time point given: sample taken at primary tumor resection. Samples were obtained from about 72 donors, all untreated early-stage non-small cell lung cancer patients. Whole RNA, isolated from tumor, nontumor lung or frozen PBMC, was sequenced without prior sorting. The germline CDR1 and CDR2 sequences are MNHNY and SVGAGI (reference sequence). The ends lost 6 bases at V and 5 bases at J; junction bases unmatched: 19. The length of the CDR3 is 18 residues. The sample was lung tumor tissue, taken at surgery. This sequence was found in a male donor with early-stage non-small cell lung cancer. This chain joins TRBV6-6 and TRBJ1-5, with 7 bases lining up with TRBD1. The CDR3 DNA reads as TGTGCCAGCAGCCACCCAGGGAGGGGGCATAGTTCGGATCAGCCCCAGCATTTT. This gives the protein CASSHPGRGHSSDQPQHF.